This TCR beta chain was retrieved from a study of OX40 agonist ivuxolimab in advanced cancers. Study background: Patients undergoing dose escalation presented with hepatocellular carcinoma, melanoma, renal cell or head and neck cancer. Partial responses, seen in three patients, involved one hepatocellular carcinoma and two cutaneous melanomas. Overall study findings and caveats: Among the lowest peripheral clonal expansion occurred in 0.1-3.0 mg/kg partial responders.

The V and J ends lost 0 bases and 2 bases respectively, with 9 bases between them. The CDR3 is made up of 14 amino acids. The germline CDR1 and CDR2 sequences are SGHRS and YFSETQ. Sequencing used immunoSEQ multiplex PCR; TCRdb keeps in-frame clones, though not all of them. The table includes roughly 60,000 clones, 84% detected once. Turning to this clone: Its antigen is unidentified.

This TCR derives from an adult with an advanced solid tumor such as melanoma, head and neck, liver or kidney cancer. The source material was CD4+ or CD8+ T cells sorted from blood, sampled in a trial of the OX40 agonist ivuxolimab. The chain recombines TRBV5-1 with TRBJ2-7; D is unresolved. The DNA for the CDR3 is TGCGCCAGCAGCTTGGCCGGGCAGACCTACGAGCAGTACTTC. Translation: CASSLAGQTYEQYF.